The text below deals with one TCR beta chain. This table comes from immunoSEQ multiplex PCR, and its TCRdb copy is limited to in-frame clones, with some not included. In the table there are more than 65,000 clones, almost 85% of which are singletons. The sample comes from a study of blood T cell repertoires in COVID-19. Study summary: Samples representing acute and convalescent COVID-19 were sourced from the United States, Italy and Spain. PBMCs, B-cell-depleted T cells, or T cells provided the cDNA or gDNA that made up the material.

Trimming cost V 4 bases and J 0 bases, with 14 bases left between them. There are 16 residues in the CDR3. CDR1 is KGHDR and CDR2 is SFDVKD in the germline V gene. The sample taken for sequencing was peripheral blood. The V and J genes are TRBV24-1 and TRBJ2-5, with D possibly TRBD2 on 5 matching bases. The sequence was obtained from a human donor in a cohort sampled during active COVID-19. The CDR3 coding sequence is TGTGCCACCAGTGACCCTAGGACTGGGGACCAAGAGACCCAGTACTTC. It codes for CATSDPRTGDQETQYF.